This T cell receptor beta chain was documented in a study of blood T cell repertoires in COVID-19. Turning to the study itself: In each case, the material was cDNA or gDNA derived from T cells, B-cell-depleted T cells, or PBMCs.

TCRdb's table, derived via immunoSEQ multiplex PCR, lists solely in-frame clones and lacks some. The sample shows over 130,000 clones, 75% to 90% of them seen only once. Germline V gene data show CDR1 as KGHSH and CDR2 as LQKENI. This CDR3 has 14 amino acids. V lost 6 bases and J lost 3, with 12 bases in between. Sequencing was carried out using peripheral blood. V gene TRBV18 combines with J gene TRBJ1-5; maybe TRBD1 (5 bases). The receptor was derived from a man in his 60s with active or convalescent COVID-19. As DNA, the CDR3 is TGTGCCAGCTCCGGCGGACATAACAATCAGCCCCAGCATTTT. This sequence encodes CASSGGHNNQPQHF.